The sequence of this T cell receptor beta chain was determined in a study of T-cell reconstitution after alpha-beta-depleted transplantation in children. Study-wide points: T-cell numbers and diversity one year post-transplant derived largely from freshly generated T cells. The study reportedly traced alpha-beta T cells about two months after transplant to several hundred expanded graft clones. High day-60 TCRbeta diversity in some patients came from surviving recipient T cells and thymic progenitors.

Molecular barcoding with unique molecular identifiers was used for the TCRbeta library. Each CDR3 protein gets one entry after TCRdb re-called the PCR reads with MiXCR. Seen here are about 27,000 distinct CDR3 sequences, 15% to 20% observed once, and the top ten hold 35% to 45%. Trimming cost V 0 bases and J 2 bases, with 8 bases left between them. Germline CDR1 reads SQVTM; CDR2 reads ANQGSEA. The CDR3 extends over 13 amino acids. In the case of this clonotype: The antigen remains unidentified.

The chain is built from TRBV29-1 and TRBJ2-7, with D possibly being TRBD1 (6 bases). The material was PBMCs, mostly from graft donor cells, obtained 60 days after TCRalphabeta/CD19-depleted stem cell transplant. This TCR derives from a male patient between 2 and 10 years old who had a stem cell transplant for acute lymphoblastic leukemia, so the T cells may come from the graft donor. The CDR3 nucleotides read TGCAGCGTTGAAGAGGACAGACCCTACGAGCAGTACTTC. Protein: CSVEEDRPYEQYF.